The 28 T cell receptor beta chains reported below all come from one sample, sequenced in a study of cytomegalovirus exposure and HLA in healthy donors. The PCR employed 60 Vbeta primers together with 13 Jbeta primers. The method was immunoSEQ multiplex PCR; TCRdb's version includes in-frame clones alone and lacks a portion of them. The data show 150,000 to 190,000 clones, roughly 75% seen once. Sequenced input: PBMCs. The source of these receptors is a man younger than 35 in good health and CMV-seronegative.

The chain is built from TRBV18 and TRBJ2-7; 9 bases fit TRBD2. The CDR3 is 17 amino acids. V was clipped by 0 bases and J by 0 bases; unmatched bases: 6. Germline V gene sequence: CDR1 KGHSH, CDR2 LQKENI. The CDR3 spells CASSPPLAGFSSYEQYF. The CDR3 DNA sequence: TGTGCCAGCTCACCACCGCTAGCGGGGTTTAGCTCCTACGAGCAGTACTTC.

This clone was detected only once. The chain joins TRBV2 to TRBJ2-7; weak D call: TRBD2 (6 bases). The germline CDR1 and CDR2 sequences are SNHLY and FYNNEI. The V gene lost 8 bases and the J gene lost 0 bases, with 14 bases spanning the gap. The CDR3 covers 14 residues. In nucleotides, the CDR3 is TGTGCCAGCGAGGATCGTAGCGGCTCCTACGAGCAGTACTTC. Amino acids: CASEDRSGSYEQYF.

The CDR3 DNA follows: TGTGCCAGCCAAAGGGGGACAGGGGGATCAACTGGGGCCAACGTCCTGACTTTC. It specifies CASQRGTGGSTGANVLTF. The J gene is TRBJ2-6, the V gene TRBV7-2, with TRBD1 matching 11 bases. Losses at the gene ends were 8 bases for V and 2 bases for J; bases not matched to a gene: 11. The germline V gene encodes CDR1 SGHTA and CDR2 FQGNSA. The CDR3 covers 18 residues.

The count of this clone is one. The V gene is TRBV10-3, the J gene TRBJ1-1; TRBD1 is a possible D gene (6 bases). Trimming removed 4 bases at V and 1 base at J, with 10 bases between. This CDR3 has 14 amino acids. Germline V CDR1 and CDR2: ENHRY, SYGVKD. In nucleotides, the CDR3 is TGTGCCATCAGTGGGGGGGGCCCGAACACTGAAGCTTTCTTT. Its protein is CAISGGGPNTEAFF.

This chain links TRBV2 with TRBJ2-2; possibly TRBD2 for D (5 bases). The germline V gene has CDR1 SNHLY and CDR2 FYNNEI. V was trimmed by 9 bases and J by 6 bases, leaving 17 bases between them. The CDR3 has 14 residues. The CDR3 region is CASIGRDGPGELFF. CDR3 nucleotide sequence: TGTGCCAGTATAGGACGGGATGGACCCGGGGAGCTGTTTTTT.

The table lists this clone with a few counts. The chain recombines TRBV5-1 with TRBJ2-2, with 8 nucleotides matching TRBD2. CDR1 is SGHRS, CDR2 YFSETQ, per germline. Trimming took 3 bases from V and 4 from J; bases not matched to a gene: 5. This CDR3 is built from 15 residues. This CDR3 is CASSSREGGTGELFF. CDR3 DNA sequence: TGCGCCAGCAGCTCACGGGAGGGGGGCACCGGGGAGCTGTTTTTT.

This clone appeared a few times. V is TRBV9 and J is TRBJ1-2; 9 nucleotides line up with TRBD1. Unmatched junction bases numbered 1, after V lost 1 base and J lost 0 bases. Germline lookup yields CDR1 SGDLS and CDR2 YYNGEE. CDR3 length: 15 amino acids. The CDR3 is CASSVTGGPNYGYTF. The CDR3 coding sequence is TGTGCCAGCAGCGTAACAGGGGGCCCTAACTATGGCTACACCTTC.

This clone occurred many times. The chain uses TRBV5-1 and TRBJ2-6; 9 nucleotides agree with TRBD1. V lost 0 bases, J lost 0 bases, and 13 bases stayed unmatched. The CDR3 has 21 amino acids. Germline V gives CDR1 SGHRS, CDR2 YFSETQ. The DNA for the CDR3 is TGCGCCAGCAGCTTGGTTGCAACCCGGGACAGGGTCCTCTCTGGGGCCAACGTCCTGACTTTC. Translation gives CASSLVATRDRVLSGANVLTF. Drawing the rest from reference TRBV5-1 and TRBJ2-6, the complete variable domain is KAGVTQTPRYLIKTRGQQVTLSCSPISGHRSVSWYQQTPGQGLQFLFEYFSETQRNKGNFPGRFSGRQFSNSRSEMNVSTLELGDSALYLCASSLVATRDRVLSGANVLTFGAGSRLTVL.

The chain uses TRBV11-2 and TRBJ2-5; D is unclear. The CDR3 is made up of 13 amino acids. Trimming removed 5 bases at V and 0 bases at J, with 7 bases between. Germline V gene lookup returns CDR1 SGHAT and CDR2 FQNNGV. CDR3 nucleotides: TGTGCCAGCAGCCAACAGCACCAAGAGACCCAGTACTTC. Protein sequence: CASSQQHQETQYF.

Only a few counts were recorded for this clone. The chain joins TRBV5-6 to TRBJ2-5; TRBD2 agrees at 9 bases. The CDR3 totals 16 residues. V was pared by 3 bases and J by 1 base, with 7 bases of the junction left unmatched. The germline V gene has CDR1 SGHDT and CDR2 YYEEEE. CDR3 nucleotide sequence: TGTGCCAGCAGCTGGGGTACTAGCGGGCTCCAAGAGACCCAGTACTTC. This codes for CASSWGTSGLQETQYF.

The CDR3 coding sequence is TGTGCCAGCAGCGCGCGACAGGGGTCCTACGAGCAGTACTTC. Amino acid sequence: CASSARQGSYEQYF. This rearrangement joins TRBV9 to TRBJ2-7, with 8 bases fitting TRBD1. Germline V gene data show CDR1 as SGDLS and CDR2 as YYNGEE. J lost 1 base, V lost 3 bases, and 3 bases had no gene match. The CDR3 has 14 amino acids.

This clone was seen a few times. The chain combines TRBV25-1 with TRBJ2-7; a possible D gene is TRBD1 (5 bases). CDR3 size: 13 residues. Germline CDR1 MGHDK, CDR2 SYGVNS. This chain's CDR3 is CVTFRVGSYEQYF. The CDR3 nucleotides are TGTGTGACCTTCAGGGTGGGGTCCTACGAGCAGTACTTC.

This clone was picked up one time. This chain uses TRBV9 with TRBJ2-1; TRBD2 matches at 8 bases. V gave up 0 bases and J gave up 7 bases; unmatched junction bases: 6. CDR3 length equals 15 residues. The germline V gene has CDR1 SGDLS and CDR2 YYNGEE. The CDR3 sequence is CASSVGGSGVNEQFF. DNA for the CDR3: TGTGCCAGCAGCGTAGGGGGTAGCGGGGTTAATGAGCAGTTCTTC. The full variable domain, its missing parts supplied by reference TRBV9 and TRBJ2-1, is DSGVTQTPKHLITATGQRVTLRCSPRSGDLSVYWYQQSLDQGLQFLIQYYNGEERAKGNILERFSAQQFPDLHSELNLSSLELGDSALYFCASSVGGSGVNEQFFGPGTRLTVL.

The gene calls are TRBV7-2 and TRBJ2-1; D is uncertain. Germline V lookup: CDR1 SGHTA, CDR2 FQGNSA. CDR3 length: 12 residues. Trimming left V 5 bases short and J 9 bases short, with 11 bases between. The CDR3 region has the DNA TGTGCCAGCAGCCCCTCCACGCGTGAGCAGTTCTTC. Encoded protein: CASSPSTREQFF.

This chain links TRBV30 with TRBJ2-2; TRBD1 might be the D (5 bases). This CDR3 spans 13 amino acids. CDR1 is GTSNPN and CDR2 is SVGIG in the germline V gene (reference sequence). The V end lost 3 bases, the J end lost 5 bases, and 10 bases lay between the germline ends. The CDR3, as DNA: TGTGCCTGGAGCTGGGGCCTGACCGGGGAGCTGTTTTTT. It yields the protein CAWSWGLTGELFF.

J is TRBJ2-7 and V is TRBV7-2, with 7 bases aligning to TRBD1. Germline-derived CDR1 and CDR2 are SGHTA and FQGNSA. The CDR3 has 15 amino acids. V lost 0 bases to trimming and J lost 5 bases; unmatched junction nucleotides: 7. The DNA for the CDR3 is TGTGCCAGCAGCTTAGCGCTCCAGGGGGTAAACGAGCAGTACTTC. It translates to CASSLALQGVNEQYF.

The chain carries TRBV7-8 and TRBJ2-7, with D perhaps matching TRBD2 (5 bases). This CDR3 contains 15 residues. V was shortened by 3 bases and J by 1 base, with 13 bases between the two germline ends. From germline, CDR1 is SGHVS and CDR2 FQNEAQ. The CDR3: CASSLRDTRSYEQYF. For the CDR3, the DNA is TGTGCCAGCAGCTTGAGAGACACTAGATCCTACGAGCAGTACTTC.

The genes are TRBV10-3 and TRBJ2-5; no clear D. Germline V gene lookup returns CDR1 ENHRY and CDR2 SYGVKD. Trimming shortened V by 0 bases and J by 5 bases, and 7 bases separated the two germline ends. The CDR3 consists of 13 residues. CDR3 loop: CAISESTRETQYF. The CDR3 coding sequence is TGTGCCATCAGTGAGTCGACTCGGGAGACCCAGTACTTC.

CDR3 sequence reads: CASSLRTAEAFF. Here the CDR3 DNA reads TGTGCCAGCTCACTCCGGACAGCTGAAGCTTTCTTT. The chain joins TRBV18 to TRBJ1-1; possibly TRBD1 for D (6 bases). Trimming removed 4 bases at V and 6 bases at J, with 9 bases between. The CDR3 runs to 12 residues. Germline V gene sequence: CDR1 KGHSH, CDR2 LQKENI.

The CDR3 DNA reads TGTGCCAGCAGTGCTTACACCGGGGAGACCCAGTACTTC. Translating gives CASSAYTGETQYF. The V gene is TRBV27, the J gene TRBJ2-5; D unclear. The germline V gene has CDR1 MNHEY and CDR2 SMNVEV (reference sequence). The CDR3 has 13 amino acids. Trimming left V 5 bases short and J 5 bases short, with 12 bases between.

The chain uses TRBV29-1 and TRBJ2-1, with a possible D match to TRBD2 (6 bases). From germline, CDR1 is SQVTM and CDR2 ANQGSEA. The CDR3 has 12 amino acids. V was shortened by 6 bases and J by 5 bases, with 11 bases between the two germline ends. CDR3 in DNA: TGCAGCGTACGGCGGGGAGACAATGAGCAGTTCTTC. Residues: CSVRRGDNEQFF.

CDR3 sequence (DNA): TGCGCCAGCAGCCCACAGGGGCCGAGCACAGATACGCAGTATTTT. It yields the protein CASSPQGPSTDTQYF. The V gene is TRBV4-3, the J gene TRBJ2-3; 7 bases agree with TRBD1. The CDR3 has 15 residues. Per germline, CDR1 LGHNA and CDR2 YSLEER. V lost 4 bases, J lost 0 bases, and 4 bases stayed unmatched.

The chain couples TRBV6-5 to TRBJ2-7, with TRBD1 as a possible D gene (5 bases). Germline lookup yields CDR1 MNHEY and CDR2 SVGAGI. The CDR3 covers 13 residues. V was shortened by 4 bases and J by 3 bases, with 10 bases between the two germline ends. CDR3 in DNA: TGTGCCAGCAGTTCGACAGCGAGCTACGAGCAGTACTTC. Encoded protein: CASSSTASYEQYF.

As regards this clone: The junction and the germline gene differ at one end; a read error may be behind it. V gene TRBV4-1 combines with J gene TRBJ2-1; 7 positions match TRBD2. The germline CDR1 and CDR2 sequences are MGHRA and YSYEKL. There are 16 residues in the CDR3. The DNA of the CDR3 is TGCGCCAGCAGCCAAGAGCGGGGGTCCTCCTACAATGAGCAGCTCTTC. Protein sequence: CASSQERGSSYNEQLF.

The chain recombines TRBV10-2 with TRBJ2-5; 8 bases map to TRBD1. Germline CDR1 WSHSY, CDR2 SAAADI. The V and J ends lost 7 bases and 5 bases, in that order; junction bases with no gene match: 6. This CDR3 has 13 amino acids. CDR3 nucleotides: TGCGCCAGCACCCAGGGGGCGTTGGAGACCCAGTACTTC. As protein: CASTQGALETQYF.

The rearrangement uses TRBV5-1 and TRBJ2-5; D gene ambiguous. The CDR3 is 13 amino acids. V dropped 0 bases and J dropped 5 bases, with 8 bases sitting between them. CDR1 SGHRS and CDR2 YFSETQ come from the germline V gene. CDR3 nucleotides: TGCGCCAGCAGCTTGGACACCGGGGAGACCCAGTACTTC. Protein sequence: CASSLDTGETQYF.

This chain uses TRBV4-3 with TRBJ1-1, with D possibly TRBD1 on 5 matching bases. Germline lookup yields CDR1 LGHNA and CDR2 YSLEER. V lost 0 bases and J lost 5, with 10 bases in between. CDR3 length: 14 residues. The CDR3 loop reads CASSQEWRGTEAFF. CDR3 nucleotides: TGCGCCAGCAGCCAAGAATGGAGGGGTACTGAAGCTTTCTTT.

The chain's CDR3 is CASRPEGTEAFF. The CDR3 DNA reads TGTGCCAGCCGCCCGGAGGGGACTGAAGCTTTCTTT. The V call is TRBV7-9, the J call TRBJ1-1; maybe TRBD1 (5 bases). Trimming shortened V by 8 bases and J by 5 bases, and 12 bases separated the two germline ends. Germline V lookup: CDR1 SEHNR, CDR2 FQNEAQ (reference sequence). The CDR3 has 12 amino acids. The full variable domain, with the rest looked up from reference TRBV7-9 and TRBJ1-1, is DTGVSQNPRHKITKRGQNVTFRCDPISEHNRLYWYRQTLGQGPEFLTYFQNEAQLEKSRLLSDRFSAERPKGSFSTLEIQRTEQGDSAMYLCASRPEGTEAFFGQGTRLTVV.